The 15 T cell receptor beta chains reported below all come from one sample, sequenced in a study of PD-L1 blockade in urothelial cancer. Produced via immunoSEQ multiplex PCR; TCRdb's table is partial and in-frame only. Of roughly 56,000 clones in the sample, around 80% are singletons; the top ten hold under 5%. This specimen consisted of PBMCs, obtained around atezolizumab (anti-PD-L1) treatment. These receptors were taken from a man between 65 and 79 years old with urothelial cancer.

V usage is TRBV25-1 and J usage is TRBJ2-3, with TRBD1 as a possible D gene (6 bases). The CDR3 loop spans 15 amino acids. V was trimmed by 3 bases and J by 2 bases, leaving 12 bases between them. Germline CDR1 and CDR2: MGHDK and SYGVNS. CDR3 amino acids: CASSEAGANTDTQYF. In DNA form, the CDR3 reads TGTGCCAGCAGTGAGGCAGGGGCCAACACAGATACGCAGTATTTT.

This chain uses TRBV6-5 with TRBJ1-2; 10 bases are shared with TRBD1. V shed 2 bases, J shed 3 bases, and the junction held 3 bases outside the gene matches. This CDR3 has 15 amino acids. Germline V gene lookup returns CDR1 MNHEY and CDR2 SVGAGI. CDR3: CASSYGQGGYYGYTF. The CDR3 DNA reads as TGTGCCAGCAGTTACGGACAGGGGGGATACTATGGCTACACCTTC.

The chain combines TRBV7-9 with TRBJ1-4, with 8 nucleotides matching TRBD1. Germline lookup yields CDR1 SEHNR and CDR2 FQNEAQ (reference sequence). This CDR3 is built from 15 residues. V trimming: 1 base; J trimming: 5 bases; junction bases outside the gene matches: 3. CDR3 bases: TGTGCCAGCAGCTTAGTGACAGGGGTGAATGAAAAACTGTTTTTT. Translated, it gives CASSLVTGVNEKLFF.

V usage is TRBV28 and J usage is TRBJ2-4; no definite D call. Trimming took 5 bases from V and 0 from J, leaving 11 bases between them. The germline CDR1 and CDR2 sequences are MDHEN and SYDVKM. This CDR3 contains 15 residues. The CDR3 DNA reads as TGTGCCAGCAGTCAGTTTCTCGTAGCCAAAAACATTCAGTACTTC. Protein sequence: CASSQFLVAKNIQYF.

The chain links TRBV11-2 to TRBJ2-1, with a weak D call TRBD2 (5 bases). V lost 0 bases and J lost 8, with 20 bases in between. This CDR3 region has 17 residues. The V gene's germline CDR1 is SGHAT and CDR2 FQNNGV. The CDR3 nucleotides are TGTGCCAGCAGCTTAGAAACCGGTCGGGGAGCAAAGGATGAGCAGTTCTTC. Translating it yields CASSLETGRGAKDEQFF. The full variable domain, completed using reference TRBV11-2 and TRBJ2-1, is EAGVAQSPRYKIIEKRQSVAFWCNPISGHATLYWYQQILGQGPKLLIQFQNNGVVDDSQLPKDRFSAERLKGVDSTLKIQPAKLEDSAVYLCASSLETGRGAKDEQFFGPGTRLTVL.

The V call is TRBV19, the J call TRBJ1-2, with 11 bases aligning to TRBD1. Germline CDR1 is LNHDA and CDR2 is SQIVND (reference sequence). There are 16 residues in the CDR3. V lost 4 bases, J lost 8 bases, and 12 bases stayed unmatched. CDR3 loop: CASSTTGTGGYLGYTF. In DNA form, the CDR3 reads TGTGCCAGTAGTACGACCGGGACAGGGGGTTATTTGGGCTACACCTTC.

This rearrangement joins TRBV6-1 to TRBJ2-3, with D possibly TRBD2 on 5 matching bases. Trimming cost V 2 bases and J 1 base, with 10 bases left between them. This CDR3 is 15 amino acids long. Germline CDR1 and CDR2: MNHNS and SASEGT. CDR3 sequence (DNA): TGTGCCAGCAGTGAAAGCGGAGCCCGCACAGATACGCAGTATTTT. This gives the protein CASSESGARTDTQYF.

This clone was recorded many times. The chain links TRBV30 to TRBJ2-5; 7 nucleotides line up with TRBD1. V lost 5 bases to trimming and J lost 5 bases; unmatched junction nucleotides: 11. The CDR3 has 14 residues. Germline CDR1 and CDR2: GTSNPN and SVGIG (reference sequence). CDR3 nucleotide sequence: TGTGCCTGGGGCGGCACAGGGGTTCGGGAGACCCAGTACTTC. Amino acid sequence: CAWGGTGVRETQYF.

The V gene is TRBV27, the J gene TRBJ2-7; TRBD2 agrees at 7 bases. V gave up 3 bases and J gave up 7 bases; unmatched junction bases: 9. This CDR3 comprises 14 residues. Germline-derived CDR1 and CDR2 are MNHEY and SMNVEV (reference sequence). CDR3: CASSFGGGPREQYF. The CDR3 region has the DNA TGTGCCAGCAGTTTTGGGGGAGGGCCGAGGGAGCAGTACTTC.

The chain uses TRBV28 and TRBJ2-4, with 14 bases matching TRBD2. The CDR3 runs to 16 residues. CDR1 and CDR2 from the germline V gene are MDHEN and SYDVKM. J lost 8 bases, V lost 6 bases, and 9 bases had no gene match. Here the CDR3 DNA reads TGTGCCAGCAGCACCGGGACTAGCGGGAGTGGGTACATTCAGTACTTC. It yields the protein CASSTGTSGSGYIQYF.

The chain combines TRBV19 with TRBJ2-2; D is unclear. Trimming removed 3 bases at V and 8 bases at J, with 13 bases between. The CDR3 loop spans 14 amino acids. In germline, CDR1 is LNHDA, CDR2 SQIVND (reference sequence). The CDR3 coding sequence is TGTGCCAGTAGTATCGAGGCAGATGGGGGGGAGCTGTTTTTT. It specifies CASSIEADGGELFF.

This chain joins TRBV6-6 and TRBJ2-5; 8 positions agree with TRBD1. V was pared by 5 bases and J by 5 bases, with 13 bases of the junction left unmatched. The CDR3 spans 16 residues. From germline, CDR1 is MNHNY and CDR2 SVGAGI (reference sequence). In DNA form, the CDR3 reads TGTGCCAGCAGTACTCCGAACAGGGGGGAGAAGGAGACCCAGTACTTC. Amino acid sequence: CASSTPNRGEKETQYF.

The gene calls are TRBV5-8 and TRBJ2-7; 11 bases line up with TRBD2. J lost 6 bases, V lost 0 bases, and 5 bases had no gene match. Germline V gives CDR1 SGHTS, CDR2 YDEGEE. This CDR3 has 15 residues. As DNA, the CDR3 is TGTGCCAGCAGCTTGGGACTAGCGGGAATCGGCGAGCAGTACTTC. Residues: CASSLGLAGIGEQYF.

The V gene is TRBV5-1, the J gene TRBJ1-3; no definite D call. The V and J ends lost 2 bases and 3 bases respectively, with 12 bases between them. The V gene's germline CDR1 is SGHRS and CDR2 YFSETQ. The CDR3 runs to 15 residues. The chain's CDR3 is CASSFRGLNGNTIYF. The CDR3 nucleotides read TGCGCCAGCAGCTTCAGAGGGTTAAATGGAAACACCATATATTTT.

The rearrangement joins TRBV2 to TRBJ2-2; D gene uncertain. The CDR3 has 15 residues. The V end lost 6 bases, the J end lost 0 bases, and 11 bases lay between the germline ends. Germline CDR1 is SNHLY and CDR2 is FYNNEI. CDR3 protein: CASSSWSTNTGELFF. The DNA of the CDR3 is TGTGCCAGCAGCTCGTGGTCTACGAACACCGGGGAGCTGTTTTTT. The complete variable domain, with remaining parts taken from reference TRBV2 and TRBJ2-2, reads EPEVTQTPSHQVTQMGQEVILRCVPISNHLYFYWYRQILGQKVEFLVSFYNNEISEKSEIFDDQFSVERPDGSNFTLKIRSTKLEDSAMYFCASSSWSTNTGELFFGEGSRLTVL.